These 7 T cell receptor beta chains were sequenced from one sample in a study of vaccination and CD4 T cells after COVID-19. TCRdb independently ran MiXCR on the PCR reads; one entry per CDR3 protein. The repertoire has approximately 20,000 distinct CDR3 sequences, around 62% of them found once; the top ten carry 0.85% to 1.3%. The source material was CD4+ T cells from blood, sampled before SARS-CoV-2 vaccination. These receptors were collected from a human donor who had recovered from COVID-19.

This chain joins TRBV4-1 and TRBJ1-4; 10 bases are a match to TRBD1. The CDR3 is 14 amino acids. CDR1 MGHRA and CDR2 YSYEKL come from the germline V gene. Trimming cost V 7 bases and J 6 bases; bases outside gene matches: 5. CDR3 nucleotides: TGCGCCAGCATGGGGACAGGGGTTGATGAAAAACTGTTTTTT. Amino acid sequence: CASMGTGVDEKLFF.

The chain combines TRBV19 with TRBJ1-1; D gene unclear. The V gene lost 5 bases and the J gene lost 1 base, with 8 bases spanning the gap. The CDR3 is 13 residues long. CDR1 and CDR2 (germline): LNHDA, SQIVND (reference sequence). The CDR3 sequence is CASSAAGNTEAFF. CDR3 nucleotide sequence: TGTGCCAGTAGTGCGGCGGGGAACACTGAAGCTTTCTTT.

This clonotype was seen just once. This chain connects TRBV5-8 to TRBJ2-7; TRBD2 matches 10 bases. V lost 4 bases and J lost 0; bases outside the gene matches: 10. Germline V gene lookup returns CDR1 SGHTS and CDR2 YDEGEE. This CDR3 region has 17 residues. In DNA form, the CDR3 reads TGTGCCAGCAGCCGGAGGACTAGCGGACACCTCTCCTACGAGCAGTACTTC. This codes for CASSRRTSGHLSYEQYF.

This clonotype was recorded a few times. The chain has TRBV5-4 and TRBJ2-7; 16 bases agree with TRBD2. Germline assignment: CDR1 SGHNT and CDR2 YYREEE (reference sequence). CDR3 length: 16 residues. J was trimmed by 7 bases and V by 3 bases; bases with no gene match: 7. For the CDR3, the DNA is TGTGCCAGCAGCTCGGGACTAGCGGGAGGGCTTCAAGAGCAGTACTTC. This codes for CASSSGLAGGLQEQYF.

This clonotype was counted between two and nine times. The CDR3 DNA follows: TGTGCCAGCAGCTCGTCGGGACAGCGGAATTCACCCCTCCACTTT. Translated: CASSSSGQRNSPLHF. This rearrangement joins TRBV7-3 to TRBJ1-6; 7 bases are shared with TRBD1. This CDR3 spans 15 amino acids. Germline V gene data show CDR1 as SGHTA and CDR2 as FQGTGA. The ends lost 4 bases at V and 7 bases at J; junction bases unmatched: 7.

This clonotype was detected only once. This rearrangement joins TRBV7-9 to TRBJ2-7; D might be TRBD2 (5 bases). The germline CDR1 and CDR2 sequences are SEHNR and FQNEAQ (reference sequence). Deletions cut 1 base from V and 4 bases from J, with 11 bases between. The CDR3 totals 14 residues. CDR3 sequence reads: CASSLGWEPYEQYF. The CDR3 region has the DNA TGTGCCAGCAGCTTAGGTTGGGAGCCGTACGAGCAGTACTTC.

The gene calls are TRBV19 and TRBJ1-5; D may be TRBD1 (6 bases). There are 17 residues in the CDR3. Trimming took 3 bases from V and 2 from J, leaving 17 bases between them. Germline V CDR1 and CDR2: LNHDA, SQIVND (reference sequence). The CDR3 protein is CASSIMATGIGNQPQHF. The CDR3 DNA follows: TGTGCCAGTAGTATTATGGCAACAGGGATAGGCAATCAGCCCCAGCATTTT.